This T cell receptor beta chain is from a study of CD8 T cells in Susac syndrome. There are 13 residues in the CDR3. Deletions cut 1 base from V and 7 bases from J, with 10 bases between. The germline V gene has CDR1 LNHDA and CDR2 SQIVND (reference sequence). The RNA, roughly 0.5 to 1 ug, was put through reverse transcription using random hexamers. TCR beta CDR3 was amplified by immunoSEQ covering 54 Vbeta and 13 Jbeta. TCRdb used MiXCR to reprocess the immunoSEQ multiplex PCR reads, holding one entry per CDR3 protein. The profile shows some 160,000 distinct CDR3 sequences, around 90% of them singletons. TCR beta from blood CD8+ and CD4+ T cells was sequenced.

Material for sequencing was CD4+ T cells from PBMCs. This rearrangement joins TRBV19 to TRBJ1-2, with D possibly matching TRBD1 (6 bases). The sequence derives from a human donor in good health. The CDR3, as DNA: TGTGCCAGTAGTATAGGGGGGGCGCGTGGCTACACCTTC. Its protein is CASSIGGARGYTF.